Sequencing of this T cell receptor beta chain was carried out in a study of T cells in Graves' hyperthyroidism and ophthalmopathy. Study results and caveats: Blood shared most expanded thyroid clonotypes above 0.001. Ophthalmopathy onset followed model prediction by a median approximately 5.9 months.

Each diagnosis was grounded in clinical symptoms, serum thyroxine and TRAb, thyroid ultrasound, and orbital computed tomography. Cells are PBMCs isolated from over 7.5 ml of fresh blood. From RNA transcripts, TCR beta CDR3 regions were amplified. The primer set for the first-round RT-PCR of the TCR CDR3 was HTBI. A single record per CDR3 protein comes from TCRdb applying MiXCR to the multiplex PCR reads. The table lists around 350,000 distinct CDR3 sequences, approximately 15% of them singletons. In its sample, this clonotype was seen many times. Its antigen remains unidentified. The TCR comes from a woman under 30 with Graves' hyperthyroidism that later progressed to Graves' ophthalmopathy. Sequences were obtained from blood.

CDR3 DNA: TGTGCCAGCAGATCTAGACAGGGGAACAATCAGCCCCAGCATTTT. It codes for CASRSRQGNNQPQHF. The V call is TRBV28, the J call TRBJ1-5; 8 positions match TRBD1. CDR1 and CDR2 from the germline V gene are MDHEN and SYDVKM. Trimming removed 6 bases from V and 3 bases from J; junction bases left unmatched: 7. The CDR3 contains 15 residues.